This TCR beta chain was sequenced during a study of T cell changes during pregnancy in multiple sclerosis. The CDR3 covers 14 residues. Germline V gene lookup returns CDR1 SGHNT and CDR2 YYREEE (reference sequence). Trimming shortened V by 1 base and J by 2 bases, and 7 bases separated the two germline ends. Repertoires were generated with immunoSEQ multiplex PCR, while TCRdb's copy carries only in-frame clones and drops some. In the table there are 40,000 to 60,000 clones, around 90% of which are singletons. Material: CD4+ T cells from peripheral blood mononuclear cells, obtained in the third trimester of pregnancy. The receptor comes from a female donor with multiple sclerosis, enrolled in a pregnancy study. This chain connects TRBV5-4 to TRBJ2-1, with TRBD1 as a possible D gene (5 bases). The CDR3 sequence: CASSLPGTYNEQFF. For the CDR3, the DNA is TGTGCCAGCAGCTTGCCAGGGACCTACAATGAGCAGTTCTTC.